This T cell receptor (beta chain) was identified during a study of blood T cell repertoires in COVID-19 (dated by TCRdb to between 2020 and 2021). Context from the whole study: Collaborator samples came from the United States, Italy and Spain and covered acute and convalescent phases of COVID-19. The prospective study material was composed of cDNA or gDNA derived from T cells, B-cell-depleted T cells, or PBMCs. The dataset comprised deeply sampled blood TCRbeta repertoires from subjects exposed to, actively infected with, or recovered from COVID-19. The repertoires were released in a freely available public database meant as a resource for research on the immune response to SARS-CoV-2. The samples were drawn from two sources: the first 160 participants of the ongoing ImmuneRACE study, and fewer than 1,500 subjects contributed by 6 global collaborators. Sample metadata almost always included a de-identified subject ID, COVID-19 status, age in years and sex. Where available, HLA class I and class II types were obtained from metadata supplied by the sample provider rather than from assay-based typing. Broad study findings and their caveats: How much clinical and demographic metadata was included differed by source and by participant, and the metadata was provided uncurated.

The immunoSEQ Assay, a bias-controlled multiplex PCR, was used to amplify TCRbeta CDR3 regions from genomic DNA. In the source study's methods: The number of nucleated cells in each sample was estimated by amplification of reference gene primers within the assay. To quantify the absolute abundance of each unique TCRbeta CDR3 rearrangement, sequence reads were collapsed and filtered. For each sample, productive Simpson clonality was calculated as the square root of Simpson's diversity index over productive rearrangements. The source is immuneACCESS, and TCRdb retained only in-frame sequences with V and J called. Part of the clones is not carried over; for the studies checked, unresolved V genes explain less than half of this, and the remainder is unexplained. That table gives V, J and clone size, and the DNA gave D and trimming. For this sample there are approximately 34,000 clones; about 87% appear just once. The ten largest make up about a tenth of the sample.

The collaborating institutions used their own protocols to collect whole blood in K2EDTA tubes. Collaborator samples were shipped for TCRbeta analysis as frozen whole blood, isolated PBMCs, or DNA extracted from either sample type. V loses 5 bases of germline sequence and J loses 4 bases, and the interval between the two ends is 14 bases. The CDR3 spans 14 residues, from the cysteine through the phenylalanine. The kept DNA is CDR3 alone, 42 bases in frame from the first base. CDR1 and CDR2 (KGHSH, LQKENI) derive from the germline V gene. In the case of this clone: This receptor's antigen is unknown. It has no much larger one-base neighbor in the sample; base qualities were not kept.

The chain is assembled from TRBV18 and TRBJ1-2; the D gene is perhaps TRBD1, from 6 matching bases. The sequence was collected from a human donor in a cohort sampled during active COVID-19. The sequenced material came from peripheral blood. The DNA sequence reads TGTGCCAGCTCAACGACAGGCGGCCCCTATGGCTACACCTTC. It translates to CASSTTGGPYGYTF.